This is a list of T cell receptor beta chains from one sample in a study of blood T cell repertoires in COVID-19. Data came from immunoSEQ multiplex PCR; TCRdb stores just in-frame clones and leaves some out. Of 200,000 to 300,000 clones listed, roughly 79% are singletons. The source material was peripheral blood. Receptor source: a woman aged 80 or over with COVID-19, enrolled during active disease. Each CDR3 is given with its conserved first and last residue. The D gene is left open where the match is weak. Clone sizes are given selectively: once, few, many, or a class where the clone is expanded.

d_call | cdr3_length | j_call | clone_size | v_call | cdr3_nt | cdr3_aa
NA | 17 | TRBJ2-1 | NA | TRBV11-3 | TGTGCCAGCAGCTTAGGGATGGCGGGGCCCTCCTACAATGAGCAGTTCTTC | CASSLGMAGPSYNEQFF
TRBD2 | 15 | TRBJ2-7 | NA | TRBV5-4 | TGTGCCAGCAGCTTGGCTCCGGGAGGGGTCTACGAGCAGTACTTC | CASSLAPGGVYEQYF
NA | 18 | TRBJ1-3 | NA | TRBV19 | TGTGCCAGTAGTATGGCTCAGGGGACCTTCCACTCTGGAAACACCATATATTTT | CASSMAQGTFHSGNTIYF
TRBD1 | 15 | TRBJ2-1 | NA | TRBV7-3 | TGTGCCAGCAGCTTGACAGGGGGCACCTACAATGAGCAGTTCTTC | CASSLTGGTYNEQFF
TRBD1 | 16 | TRBJ1-2 | NA | TRBV29-1 | TGCAGCGTTGAAGGGGGACAGGGGGCCGCCCGGGATCGCTACACCTTC | CSVEGGQGAARDRYTF
NA | 15 | TRBJ1-6 | NA | TRBV28 | TGTGCCAGCAGGGAAGGAAGCGGTAATGGTTCACCCCTCCACTTT | CASREGSGNGSPLHF
TRBD2 | 14 | TRBJ2-1 | NA | TRBV30 | TGTGCCTGGACTAAGTTTAGCGGGAGAGGCGAGCAGTTCTTC | CAWTKFSGRGEQFF
TRBD1 | 17 | TRBJ1-1 | few | TRBV6-2/TRBV6-3 | TGTGCCAGCAGTTACACTCCAGGACAGGGCTTTAACGGTGAAGCTTTCTTT | CASSYTPGQGFNGEAFF
TRBD1 | 15 | TRBJ1-1 | NA | TRBV6-6 | TGTGCCAGCAGTTCCCAGGGGGCGGTTTACACTGAAGCTTTCTTT | CASSSQGAVYTEAFF
NA | 12 | TRBJ1-3 | NA | TRBV6-6 | TGTGCCAGCAGGGACTGGGGAAACACCATATATTTT | CASRDWGNTIYF